A selection of T cell receptor beta chains follows, all from one sample in a study. Sequencing used immunoSEQ multiplex PCR; TCRdb keeps in-frame clones, though not all of them. The data hold 40,000 to 55,000 clones, with approximately 93% observed a single time. Sequenced material: PBMCs. All receptors come from a man aged 40-49 years with rheumatoid arthritis. CDR3s include the opening cysteine and the closing phenylalanine or tryptophan. The D gene is left open where the match is weak. Clone size is given for some rows only: seen once, a few or many times, or a class if the clone is expanded.

TRBV29-1,TRBD1,.,TRBJ1-2,CSVQTGGYDYGYTF,TGCAGCGTTCAAACAGGGGGCTATGACTATGGCTACACCTTC
TRBV11-2,TRBD1,once,TRBJ1-4,CASSSQDREDATNEKLFF,TGTGCCAGCAGTTCCCAGGACAGGGAGGATGCAACTAATGAAAAACTGTTTTTT
TRBV4-1,.,.,TRBJ2-7,CASSQDSYEQYF,TGCGCCAGCAGCCAAGATAGCTACGAGCAGTACTTC
TRBV11-2,.,once,TRBJ1-1,CASSPPWGNTEAFF,TGTGCCAGCAGCCCCCCATGGGGAAACACTGAAGCTTTCTTT
TRBV6-5,TRBD1,.,TRBJ2-7,CASRNPGQGSYEQYF,TGTGCCAGCAGAAATCCGGGACAGGGGTCCTACGAGCAGTACTTC
TRBV10-3,TRBD2,.,TRBJ2-1,CAIREGLADYNEQFF,TGTGCCATCAGGGAAGGACTAGCGGACTACAATGAGCAGTTCTTC
TRBV18,TRBD1,.,TRBJ1-5,CASSPAGQGANQPQHF,TGTGCCAGCTCACCTGCGGGACAGGGGGCCAATCAGCCCCAGCATTTT
TRBV7-2,TRBD1,.,TRBJ2-1,CASSLVGQRNNEQFF,TGTGCCAGCAGCTTAGTGGGACAGCGTAACAATGAGCAGTTCTTC
TRBV6-6,TRBD1,once,TRBJ1-6,CASSLDRVNSPLHF,TGTGCCAGCAGTCTGGACAGGGTTAATTCACCCCTCCACTTT
TRBV19,.,.,TRBJ1-1,CASMGFGSGDTEAFF,TGTGCCAGTATGGGTTTCGGCAGCGGTGACACTGAAGCTTTCTTT
TRBV7-8,.,.,TRBJ2-3,CASSLFSVTDTQYF,TGTGCCAGCAGCTTATTTTCTGTCACAGATACGCAGTATTTT
TRBV20-1,.,.,TRBJ1-1,CSARRNTEAFF,TGCAGTGCTCGCCGGAACACTGAAGCTTTCTTT
TRBV2,.,.,TRBJ1-5,CASSAGAVLQPQHF,TGTGCCAGCAGTGCGGGGGCAGTACTCCAGCCCCAGCATTTT
TRBV27,.,.,TRBJ2-5,CASSLTGYLETQYF,TGTGCCAGCAGTTTAACCGGATACCTAGAGACCCAGTACTTC
TRBV9,.,once,TRBJ1-6,CASSVAPGESPLHF,TGTGCCAGCAGCGTAGCTCCGGGGGAGTCACCCCTCCACTTT
TRBV12-5,TRBD1,.,TRBJ2-1,CASEKTRTGASYNEQFF,TGTGCTAGTGAAAAAACCCGGACAGGGGCGTCCTACAATGAGCAGTTCTTC
TRBV9,TRBD1,.,TRBJ2-1,CASSDEHRGESSYNEQFF,TGTGCCAGCAGCGACGAACACAGGGGCGAAAGCTCCTACAATGAGCAGTTCTTC
TRBV5-1,.,.,TRBJ2-2,CASSPLGAGPLNTGELFF,TGCGCCAGCAGCCCCCTTGGGGCGGGACCCCTAAACACCGGGGAGCTGTTTTTT
TRBV27,.,.,TRBJ1-2,CASSYAQGLFYGYTF,TGTGCCAGCAGTTATGCCCAGGGCCTCTTCTATGGCTACACCTTC
TRBV7-2,TRBD2,.,TRBJ2-5,CASSPHGLAGQETQYF,TGTGCCAGCAGCCCCCACGGACTAGCGGGGCAAGAGACCCAGTACTTC
TRBV10-3,TRBD1,.,TRBJ2-1,CAISESNRGRNEQFF,TGTGCCATCAGTGAGTCTAACAGGGGGCGAAATGAGCAGTTCTTC
TRBV29-1,TRBD1,once,TRBJ1-1,CSVEGQGDTEAFF,TGCAGCGTAGAAGGACAGGGTGACACTGAAGCTTTCTTT
TRBV6-5,.,once,TRBJ1-2,CASSYVLRGGSYGYTF,TGTGCCAGCAGTTACGTCCTCAGGGGAGGAAGTTATGGCTACACCTTC
TRBV5-8,TRBD1,.,TRBJ1-1,CASSLGGKGTEAFF,TGTGCCAGCAGCTTAGGGGGCAAGGGCACTGAAGCTTTCTTT
TRBV6-5,.,.,TRBJ2-3,CASNRHHVSDTQYF,TGTGCCAGCAACCGACACCATGTCTCAGATACGCAGTATTTT
TRBV7-2,.,.,TRBJ1-1,CASSLVGYWVVNTEAFF,TGTGCCAGCAGCTTAGTCGGTTACTGGGTGGTGAACACTGAAGCTTTCTTT
TRBV9,.,.,TRBJ1-2,CASSVGFGRGGDGYTF,TGTGCCAGCAGCGTAGGCTTTGGCCGGGGGGGTGACGGCTACACCTTC
TRBV11-1,TRBD1,.,TRBJ2-7,CASSSPWQGAHYEQYF,TGTGCCAGCAGCTCCCCATGGCAGGGGGCTCACTACGAGCAGTACTTC
TRBV4-3,TRBD2,medium-sized,TRBJ2-5,CASSQDRLPSGRAPQYF,TGCGCCAGCAGCCAAGACCGATTACCTAGCGGGAGGGCCCCCCAGTACTTC
TRBV5-1,.,.,TRBJ1-1,CASSLVGDTEAFF,TGCGCCAGCAGCTTGGTTGGGGACACTGAAGCTTTCTTT
TRBV4-1,.,.,TRBJ1-2,CASSQVVADGYTF,TGCGCCAGCAGCCAAGTTGTTGCCGATGGCTACACCTTC
TRBV27,.,.,TRBJ1-1,CASPEGETEAFF,TGTGCCAGCCCCGAGGGTGAAACTGAAGCTTTCTTT
TRBV28,.,.,TRBJ1-5,CASSRSYQPQHF,TGTGCCAGCAGTAGGTCGTATCAGCCCCAGCATTTT
TRBV20-1,.,.,TRBJ1-1,CSASWEGEAFF,TGCAGTGCTAGTTGGGAGGGGGAAGCTTTCTTT
TRBV18,.,.,TRBJ1-3,CASSPTGMNTIYF,TGTGCCAGCTCGCCGACCGGGATGAACACCATATATTTT
TRBV27,.,.,TRBJ2-3,CASSRGPNTDTQYF,TGTGCCAGCAGTCGCGGGCCAAACACAGATACGCAGTATTTT
TRBV19,TRBD1,.,TRBJ1-5,CASSRIQGAVNQPQHF,TGTGCCAGTAGCCGCATACAGGGGGCGGTCAATCAGCCCCAGCATTTT
TRBV5-4,.,.,TRBJ2-5,CASSTGGSKVQETQYF,TGTGCCAGCAGCACCGGGGGCTCCAAGGTTCAGGAGACCCAGTACTTC
TRBV14,.,.,TRBJ2-1,CASSPYQGEPYNEQFF,TGTGCCAGCAGCCCGTACCAGGGAGAACCCTACAATGAGCAGTTCTTC
TRBV7-2,.,.,TRBJ1-1,CASSFQGSNTEAFF,TGTGCCAGCAGCTTTCAGGGAAGCAACACTGAAGCTTTCTTT
TRBV6-5,TRBD1,.,TRBJ1-2,CASSYSTGGASGYTF,TGTGCCAGCAGTTACTCGACAGGGGGCGCGAGTGGCTACACCTTC
TRBV12-5,TRBD1,.,TRBJ1-1,CASGYDGTGDTEAFF,TGTGCTAGTGGTTACGACGGGACAGGGGACACTGAAGCTTTCTTT
TRBV12-5,.,.,TRBJ1-1,CASGGGPFENTEAFF,TGTGCTAGTGGTGGGGGGCCCTTCGAGAACACTGAAGCTTTCTTT
TRBV28,.,.,TRBJ1-2,CASRTPGIPNYGYTF,TGTGCCAGCAGGACCCCCGGCATCCCTAACTATGGCTACACCTTC
TRBV6-2/TRBV6-3,.,.,TRBJ1-4,CASSLAGTESEKLFF,TGTGCCAGCAGTTTGGCGGGGACCGAGAGTGAAAAACTGTTTTTT